This T cell receptor (beta chain) was recovered during a study of shared clonotypes between healthy human individuals. Free of recent acute infections or vaccinations, the donors were healthy HIV-negative adults. A CD45RA-negative memory subset and a CD45RA+ naive subset were separated from the CD4+ cells. Study-level points and caveats: Non-shared clonotypes showed lower generation probabilities than clonotypes common to all four donors.

Profiled with immunoSEQ multiplex PCR; TCRdb holds only in-frame clones, not every one. The sample lists approximately 700,000 clones, around 73% occurring once. Germline V gene data show CDR1 as SGHNT and CDR2 as YYREEE (reference sequence). The CDR3 runs to 12 residues. Trimming left V 2 bases short and J 4 bases short, with 3 bases between. This clone was counted a few times. Its antigen is not known. The sample was memory CD4+ T cells sorted from blood. The subset denotes: CD45RA-negative fraction. The sequence came from a woman in her twenties or thirties in good health. The rearrangement uses TRBV5-4 and TRBJ1-4; D ambiguous. Written as DNA, the CDR3 is TGTGCCAGCAGCTTTGTTAATGAAAAACTGTTTTTT. Translated: CASSFVNEKLFF.